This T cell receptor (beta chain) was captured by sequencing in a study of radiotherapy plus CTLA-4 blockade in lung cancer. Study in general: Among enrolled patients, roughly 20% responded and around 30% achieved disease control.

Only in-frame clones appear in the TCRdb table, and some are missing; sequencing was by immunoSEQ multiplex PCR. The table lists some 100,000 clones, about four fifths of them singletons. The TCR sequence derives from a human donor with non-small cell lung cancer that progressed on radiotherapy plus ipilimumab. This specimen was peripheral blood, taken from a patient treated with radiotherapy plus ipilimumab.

The CDR3 region is CASSLGSRPDITEAFF. CDR3 nucleotide sequence: TGTGCCAGCAGCTTGGGTTCCCGCCCGGACATCACTGAAGCTTTCTTT. The chain recombines TRBV5-4 with TRBJ1-1; D is possibly TRBD1 (5 bases). Trimming removed 0 bases from V and 4 bases from J, with 16 bases in between. CDR1 and CDR2 from the germline V gene are SGHNT and YYREEE (reference sequence). CDR3 length equals 16 residues.